This T cell receptor (beta chain) is drawn from a study of blood T cells in healthy people across ages. There were at least 6 micrograms of total RNA extracted from every sample. Only a few counts were recorded for this clonotype. The CDR3 contains 12 residues. CDR1 and CDR2 from the germline V gene are MGHRA and YSYEKL. V was pared by 8 bases and J by 2 bases, with 8 bases between. PCR was performed a second time for roughly 7 to 12 cycles using a sample-barcoded 5' primer and a J-beta primer mix. From the 5' RACE reads, TCRdb called clonotypes with MiXCR, one entry per CDR3 protein. The sample comprises roughly 1.4 million distinct CDR3 sequences, roughly 60% of which are singletons, and 6.5% to 8% rests with the top ten.

The receptor was isolated from a man between 18 and 29 years old in good health. J is TRBJ2-3 and V is TRBV4-1; D possibly matches TRBD1 or TRBD2 (6 bases each). Material for sequencing was blood. This CDR3 reads CASSGATDTQYF. The CDR3 coding sequence is TGCGCCAGCTCGGGGGCCACAGATACGCAGTATTTT.